This T cell receptor (beta chain) was found in a study of human T cells and chemical hapten exposure. Overall study: Variation in per-sample TCR yields came mainly from small pooled library volume differences.

The study used a library that attached unique molecular identifiers to individual cDNA molecules. As handled by the study authors: TCR counts had a median of around 94,000 per sample and spanned about 23,224 to 750,000. In TCRdb, the RACE reads were re-called with MiXCR into one record per CDR3 protein. These V and J calls derive from TCRdb rather than the authors' analysis. The sample yields approximately 44,000 distinct CDR3 sequences, 3.5% to 4.5% seen once. Study-level points and caveats: Unchanged with DPC sensitization were TCRs above 1 in 1000 frequency.

This clonotype appeared many times. Its antigen is undetermined. Time point in this sample: healthy volunteer bleed at 2 weeks. Total RNA was extracted from unfractionated whole blood. The clonotype originates from a human donor in good health. Some clones in this sample may be carry-over from other donors' samples. The sequenced material came from whole blood.

The CDR3 region has the DNA TGTGCCAGCAGTGCCCGACAGGGTCCGGGGACTGAAGCTTTCTTT. It codes for CASSARQGPGTEAFF. The chain employs TRBV28 and TRBJ1-1; 7 nucleotides align to TRBD1. Germline loops: CDR1 MDHEN, CDR2 SYDVKM. Trimming removed 5 bases from V and 5 bases from J; junction bases left unmatched: 11. The CDR3 loop spans 15 amino acids.